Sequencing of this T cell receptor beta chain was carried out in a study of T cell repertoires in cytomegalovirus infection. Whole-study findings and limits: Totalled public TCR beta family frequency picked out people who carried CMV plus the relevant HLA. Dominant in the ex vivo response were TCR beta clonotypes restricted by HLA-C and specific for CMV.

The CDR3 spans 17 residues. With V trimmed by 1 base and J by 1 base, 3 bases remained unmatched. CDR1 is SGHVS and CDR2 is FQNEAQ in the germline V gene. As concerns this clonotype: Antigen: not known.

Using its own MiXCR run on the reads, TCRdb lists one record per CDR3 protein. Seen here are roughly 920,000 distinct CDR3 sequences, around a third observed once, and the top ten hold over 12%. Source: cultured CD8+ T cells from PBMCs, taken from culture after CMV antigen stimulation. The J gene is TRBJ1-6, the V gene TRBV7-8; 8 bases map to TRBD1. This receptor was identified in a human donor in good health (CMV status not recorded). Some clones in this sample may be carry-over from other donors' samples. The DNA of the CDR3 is TGTGCCAGCAGCTTAGATACAGGGGGTTCCTATAATTCACCCCTCCACTTT. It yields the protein CASSLDTGGSYNSPLHF.